These T cell receptor beta chains were read from a single sample in a study of T cells in Graves' hyperthyroidism and ophthalmopathy. One entry per CDR3 protein results from TCRdb running MiXCR on the multiplex PCR reads. The sample consists of 800,000 or so distinct CDR3 sequences, around 38% of them appearing once. Sequenced sample: blood. These receptors were obtained from a young man with Graves' hyperthyroidism. CDR3s include the opening cysteine and the closing phenylalanine or tryptophan. A D gene is named only where the DNA matches it firmly. Where a row states a size, it is once, few, many or the class of an expanded clone; other rows omit it.

D	size	V	J	DNA	CDR3
TRBD1	NA	TRBV20-1	TRBJ1-4	TGCAGTGCTAGCGGGACAGGGGGCACTCGTGAAAAACTGTTTTTT	CSASGTGGTREKLFF
NA	NA	TRBV19	TRBJ2-2	TGTGCCAGCAGGGAAGACGGCGACACCGGGGAGCTGTTTTTT	CASREDGDTGELFF
NA	NA	TRBV4-1	TRBJ2-7	TGCGCCAGCAGCCCTGCTGGGGACGGCCCGTACGAGCAGTACTTC	CASSPAGDGPYEQYF
NA	NA	TRBV20-1	TRBJ1-1	TGCAGTGCCCCAAGACAGGATCGCCCCAACACTGAAGCTTTCTTT	CSAPRQDRPNTEAFF
NA	NA	TRBV15	TRBJ1-5	TGTGCCACCAGCAGAGGTTGGCAGCCCCAGCATTTT	CATSRGWQPQHF
NA	NA	TRBV12-3/TRBV12-4	TRBJ2-7	TGTGCCAGCAGTTTCCGGGGGCCGGTCGGCGAGCAGTACTTC	CASSFRGPVGEQYF
TRBD1	many	TRBV2	TRBJ1-2	TGTGCCAGCAAAACAGGGGGTAACTATGGCTACACCTTC	CASKTGGNYGYTF
NA	many	TRBV2	TRBJ2-2	TGTGCCAGCAGTGACGAGAACACCGGGGAGCTGTTTTTT	CASSDENTGELFF
NA	NA	TRBV4-3	TRBJ1-5	TGCGCCAGCAGCCAAGAACTGACAAATCAGCCCCAGCATTTT	CASSQELTNQPQHF
NA	NA	TRBV19	TRBJ1-1	TGTGCCAGTAGTCACGGGGGGTTTGGCACTGAAGCTTTCTTT	CASSHGGFGTEAFF
NA	NA	TRBV7-9	TRBJ2-7	TGTGCCAGCAGCTTATTCGCAGGGGCGTACGAGCAGTACTTC	CASSLFAGAYEQYF
NA	many	TRBV7-2	TRBJ2-5	TGTGCCAGCACCGCGGGGCGGGGGCTTGAGACCCAGTACTTC	CASTAGRGLETQYF
NA	few	TRBV7-3	TRBJ1-4	TGTGCCAGCAGCTTCAGGGAAGCAAAAGAAAAACTGTTTTTT	CASSFREAKEKLFF
TRBD1	NA	TRBV19	TRBJ1-5	TGTGCCAGTAGCGGACAGGGGGTTAGCAATCAGCCCCAGCATTTT	CASSGQGVSNQPQHF
TRBD2	NA	TRBV19	TRBJ2-7	TGTGCCAGTAGTATACATGGTAGCGGGAGCGACTCCTACGAGCAGTACTTC	CASSIHGSGSDSYEQYF
TRBD1	NA	TRBV29-1	TRBJ1-2	TGCAGCGTTTTATCGGGACAGGGGTATGGCTACACCTTC	CSVLSGQGYGYTF
NA	few	TRBV7-3	TRBJ2-7	TGTGCCAGCAGCCCGTTCGGAGGCTCCTACGAGCAGTACTTC	CASSPFGGSYEQYF
NA	NA	TRBV7-3	TRBJ2-5	TGTGCCAGCAGCCTAGGTGAGGAAGAGACCCAGTACTTC	CASSLGEEETQYF
NA	many	TRBV12-3/TRBV12-4	TRBJ2-7	TGTGCCAGCAGTTTAGTACCGGGGAGGCGCGAGCAGTACTTC	CASSLVPGRREQYF
TRBD1	few	TRBV20-1	TRBJ1-2	TGCAGTGCAACAACAGGGGACCACTACTATGGCTACACCTTC	CSATTGDHYYGYTF
NA	NA	TRBV9	TRBJ2-7	TGTGCCAGCAGCGCATGGGACTCCCCGAGTGACGAGCAGTACTTC	CASSAWDSPSDEQYF
TRBD1	NA	TRBV4-1	TRBJ1-1	TGCGCCAGCAGCCAAAGGCCTGACAGGGTAAACACTGAAGCTTTCTTT	CASSQRPDRVNTEAFF
NA	NA	TRBV15	TRBJ1-5	TGTGCCACCAGCAGAGATGGGGGAGCTGGTAGTCAGCCCCAGCATTTT	CATSRDGGAGSQPQHF
NA	NA	TRBV5-5	TRBJ1-2	TGTGCCAGCAGCTTGGTCTATGGGAGCGGTGGCTACACCTTC	CASSLVYGSGGYTF
TRBD1	NA	TRBV7-8	TRBJ2-5	TGTGCCAGCAGCTCAGGGGCCGGACAGGGGATGGGTTACCAAGAGACCCAGTACTTC	CASSSGAGQGMGYQETQYF
NA	NA	TRBV24-1	TRBJ2-6	TGTGCCATACAGGGTTCCGGGGCCAACGTCCTGACTTTC	CAIQGSGANVLTF
NA	NA	TRBV7-9	TRBJ1-5	TGTGCCAGCAGCCCAGAAGGGGGGGGGCGTCAGCCCCAGCATTTT	CASSPEGGGRQPQHF
NA	many	TRBV11-3	TRBJ2-6	TGTGCCAGCAGCTCCAGGGAAGGGGGGGCCAACGTCCTGACTTTC	CASSSREGGANVLTF
NA	NA	TRBV10-3	TRBJ2-7	TGTGCCATCAGTGAGGCCCGGCAGGACTACGAGCAGTACTTC	CAISEARQDYEQYF
NA	NA	TRBV29-1	TRBJ2-6	TGCAGCGTTGTTGGGCAGTTGAACACTGGGGCCAACGTCCTGACTTTC	CSVVGQLNTGANVLTF
NA	NA	TRBV19	TRBJ2-6	TGTGCCAGTAGCTTGCCAGACAACGTCCTGACTTTC	CASSLPDNVLTF
NA	once	TRBV15	TRBJ1-4	TGTGCCACCAGCAGATCATCAGGCGGAACTAATGAAAAACTGTTTTTT	CATSRSSGGTNEKLFF
TRBD2	many	TRBV10-3	TRBJ2-5	TGTGCCATCAGTTCTGGCCGGCTAGCGGGAGGGGAACAAGAGACCCAGTACTTC	CAISSGRLAGGEQETQYF
TRBD1	many	TRBV10-3	TRBJ2-5	TGTGCCATCAGTGAGTCAGACAGGGTAGAGACCCAGTACTTC	CAISESDRVETQYF
NA	NA	TRBV7-2	TRBJ1-4	TGTGCCAGCAGCAAGGGGGGGCTCCTCGGAGGGGAAAAACTGTTTTTT	CASSKGGLLGGEKLFF
NA	many	TRBV7-2	TRBJ1-3	TGTGCCAGCAGCGCGCCTTACACCGGCTCTGGAAACACCATATATTTT	CASSAPYTGSGNTIYF
NA	NA	TRBV12-3/TRBV12-4	TRBJ1-1	TGTGCCAGCAGTTTACGCCGGAGGGACACTGAAGCTTTCTTT	CASSLRRRDTEAFF
TRBD2	NA	TRBV20-1	TRBJ2-2	TGCAGTGCTAGCCCTAGACTAGCGGGAGATGTCGGGGAGCTGTTTTTT	CSASPRLAGDVGELFF
NA	NA	TRBV20-1	TRBJ2-5	TGCAGTGCTAGGATGGACAGACAAGAGACCCAGTACTTC	CSARMDRQETQYF
NA	many	TRBV12-3/TRBV12-4	TRBJ1-1	TGTGCCAGCAGTACCACGAACACTGAAGCTTTCTTT	CASSTTNTEAFF
TRBD2	NA	TRBV2	TRBJ2-3	TGTGCCAGCAGTTTAGCGGGGTCTAGCACAGATACGCAGTATTTT	CASSLAGSSTDTQYF
TRBD1	NA	TRBV27	TRBJ2-7	TGTGCCAGCAGTTTATCGCCGGGACAGGCCGGGTCCGAGCAGTACTTC	CASSLSPGQAGSEQYF
NA	few	TRBV7-2	TRBJ2-7	TGTGCCAGCAGCTACCTGACCGGGAGCTCCTACGAGCAGTACTTC	CASSYLTGSSYEQYF
NA	NA	TRBV4-1	TRBJ2-7	TGCGCCAGCAGCCAAGAGCAGGGGTACTACGAGCAGTACTTC	CASSQEQGYYEQYF
TRBD2	many	TRBV24-1	TRBJ2-5	TGTGCCACCGGCTACCGGACTAGCGGTGGGGAGACCCAGTACTTC	CATGYRTSGGETQYF
NA	many	TRBV7-9	TRBJ2-7	TGTGCCAGCAGCTTAGAAAGGACCTACGAGCAGTACTTC	CASSLERTYEQYF
NA	NA	TRBV7-6	TRBJ2-7	TGTGCCAGCAGCCCCGGTGGCAGGATTAATTACGAGCAGTACTTC	CASSPGGRINYEQYF
NA	many	TRBV5-1	TRBJ2-2	TGCGCCAGCAGTCCTCAGGGGGGCACCGGGGAGCTGTTTTTT	CASSPQGGTGELFF
NA	few	TRBV5-5	TRBJ1-3	TGTGCCAGCAGCTTTGGGCTGGGAAACACCATATATTTT	CASSFGLGNTIYF
NA	NA	TRBV20-1	TRBJ2-6	TGCAATGCTAAGGGGCCAGGCTCTGGGGCCAACGTCCTGACTTTC	CNAKGPGSGANVLTF
NA	once	TRBV6-5	TRBJ2-7	TGTGCCAGCAGTTACGAGTACGGTCGGGAGCAGTACTTC	CASSYEYGREQYF
NA	NA	TRBV2	TRBJ1-2	TGTGCCAGCAGTGAGATGGGAGACGGCTATGGCTACACCTTC	CASSEMGDGYGYTF
NA	NA	TRBV9	TRBJ1-6	TGTGCCAGCAGCGTAGGGTGGACAGATAATTCACCCCTCCACTTT	CASSVGWTDNSPLHF
NA	NA	TRBV7-9	TRBJ1-4	TGTGCCAGCAGCTCCACTGAAGACAGATTTAAAGAAAAACTGTTTTTT	CASSSTEDRFKEKLFF
NA	NA	TRBV2	TRBJ1-4	TGTTCCAGCAGTTTAGCCCAGGGGAGGGAAAAACTGTTTTTT	CSSSLAQGREKLFF